This T cell receptor beta chain was obtained from a study of identical twins. A remark on this clonotype: Its antigen is still unknown.

This CDR3 is 15 amino acids long. V trimming: 0 bases; J trimming: 4 bases; junction bases outside the gene matches: 5. Germline-derived CDR1 and CDR2 are DFQATT and SNEGSKA (reference sequence). TCRdb re-called the 5' RACE reads with MiXCR, one entry per CDR3 protein. The sample records some 270,000 distinct CDR3 sequences, about 8.5% being singletons. Points from the study as a whole: For cord blood, abundant beta clonotypes had fewer insertions, unlike memory repertoires, which showed none.

The same data also contributed to another study, on yellow fever vaccine responses in identical twins.

This TCR was recovered from a young woman in good health. V is TRBV20-1 and J is TRBJ2-7; 11 bases fit TRBD1. Specimen: CD8+ T cells sorted from blood. The DNA of the CDR3 is TGCAGTGCTAGAGATCGGGACAGGGGGGGTTACGAGCAGTACTTC. The encoded protein is CSARDRDRGGYEQYF.